These T cell receptor beta chains were read from a single sample in a study of T cell repertoires in cytomegalovirus infection. TCRdb processed the reads anew with MiXCR; each CDR3 protein has one entry. This sample has some 100,000 distinct CDR3 sequences; 20% to 30% occur once, and the top ten carry roughly two fifths. Specimen: CD8+ T cells from PBMCs. The receptor set was obtained from a human donor in good health (CMV status not recorded). Some clones in this sample may be carry-over from other donors' samples. Each CDR3 is given with its conserved first and last residue. The D gene is left open where the match is weak. Part of the rows lack a size; the others show once, few, many or a class for expanded clones.

j_call v_call clone_size cdr3_length d_call cdr3_aa cdr3_nt
TRBJ2-4 TRBV7-9 few 14 . CASSLPGALNIQYF TGTGCCAGCAGCCTCCCTGGGGCTTTGAACATTCAGTACTTC
TRBJ2-7 TRBV28 many 16 TRBD1 CATVPSGQGVSYEQYF TGTGCCACCGTCCCCTCGGGACAGGGGGTCTCCTACGAGCAGTACTTC
TRBJ2-7 TRBV11-2 . 17 TRBD2 CASSSGGGEPLSYEQYF TGTGCCAGCAGCTCGGGGGGGGGGGAGCCCCTCTCTTACGAGCAGTACTTC
TRBJ2-1 TRBV12-3/TRBV12-4 . 16 . CATWGSDRFLYNEQFF TGTGCCACTTGGGGATCAGACAGGTTCCTCTACAATGAGCAGTTCTTC
TRBJ2-2 TRBV5-1 . 15 . CASSLYSTNTGELFF TGCGCCAGCAGCTTGTATAGTACGAACACCGGGGAGCTGTTTTTT
TRBJ2-1 TRBV7-2 many 15 TRBD1 CASSLGQGAGNEQFF TGTGCCAGCAGCTTAGGGCAGGGGGCGGGTAATGAGCAGTTCTTC
TRBJ2-1 TRBV11-2 . 17 TRBD2 CASSLKPLAGGRDEQFF TGTGCCAGCAGCTTAAAGCCACTAGCGGGAGGAAGAGATGAGCAGTTCTTC
TRBJ2-7 TRBV20-1 . 14 . CSARDEGPRDEQYF TGCAGTGCTAGAGATGAGGGACCTCGAGACGAGCAGTACTTC
TRBJ1-6 TRBV7-3 once 13 . CASSLRENSPLHF TGTGCCAGCAGCTTAAGAGAGAATTCACCCCTCCACTTT
TRBJ2-1 TRBV28 few 17 TRBD2 CASSPGGAIGSYNEQFF TGTGCCAGCAGTCCGGGGGGAGCAATTGGCTCCTACAATGAGCAGTTCTTC
TRBJ2-2 TRBV27 few 14 . CASSLPGFPGELFF TGTGCCAGCAGTTTACCCGGTTTCCCCGGGGAGCTGTTTTTT
TRBJ2-5 TRBV7-2 many 18 TRBD2 CASSLASRESLFQETQYF TGTGCCAGCAGCTTAGCTTCGCGGGAGTCTCTCTTTCAAGAGACCCAGTACTTC
TRBJ2-3 TRBV6-2/TRBV6-3 . 16 TRBD2 CASSPLERGPTDTQYF TGTGCCAGCAGTCCCCTGGAGCGGGGGCCCACAGATACGCAGTATTTT
TRBJ2-2 TRBV4-2 . 16 . CASSQDYSGDTGELFF TGTGCCAGCAGCCAAGATTACTCGGGGGACACCGGGGAGCTGTTTTTT
TRBJ2-3 TRBV28 few 22 TRBD2 CASSFGPGIVISGGATTDTQYF TGTGCCAGCAGTTTCGGCCCGGGGATTGTTATTAGCGGGGGTGCTACCACAGATACGCAGTATTTT
TRBJ2-7 TRBV28 few 16 TRBD1 CASSDGTDPSLWEQYF TGTGCCAGCAGTGATGGGACAGATCCTTCGTTGTGGGAGCAGTACTTC
TRBJ2-7 TRBV10-3 few 14 . CAISENPTYTEQYF TGTGCCATCAGTGAGAACCCGACGTATACCGAGCAGTACTTC
TRBJ2-5 TRBV2 few 14 TRBD2 CANSPGLAFETQYF TGTGCCAACTCACCGGGACTAGCATTTGAGACCCAGTACTTC
TRBJ1-6 TRBV27 few 14 TRBD1 CASSGQGVNSPLHF TGTGCCAGCAGTGGACAGGGGGTGAATTCACCCCTCCACTTT
TRBJ1-5 TRBV14 . 17 . CASSHQRRGLRNQPQHF TGTGCCAGCAGCCACCAAAGAAGGGGCTTGCGCAATCAGCCCCAGCATTTT